These 29 T cell receptor beta chains share one sample of origin, sequenced in a study of blood T cell repertoires in COVID-19. Libraries were prepared by immunoSEQ multiplex PCR; TCRdb keeps only in-frame clonotypes and omits some of them. The sample lists about 190,000 clones; 83% were seen once. Sequenced input: peripheral blood. Source of these receptors: a man between 45 and 60 years old with active or convalescent COVID-19.

The genes are TRBV6-2 or TRBV6-3 and TRBJ2-2; D is ambiguous. CDR3 size: 13 residues. Trimming cost V 4 bases and J 6 bases, with 9 bases left between them. Looked up from germline, CDR1 is MNHEY and CDR2 is SVGEGT. CDR3 amino acids: CASSSLGAGELFF. DNA of the CDR3: TGTGCCAGCAGTTCCTTGGGCGCCGGGGAGCTGTTTTTT.

The rearrangement links TRBV28 to TRBJ1-1; TRBD1 agrees at 9 bases. V trimming: 7 bases; J trimming: 1 base; junction bases outside the gene matches: 10. This CDR3 has 16 residues. In germline, CDR1 is MDHEN, CDR2 SYDVKM. CDR3 protein: CASTLSSGQGNTEAFF. CDR3 DNA: TGTGCCAGCACCCTTTCATCGGGACAGGGGAACACTGAAGCTTTCTTT. Using reference TRBV28 and TRBJ1-1 for the parts outside the CDR3, the full variable domain is DVKVTQSSRYLVKRTGEKVFLECVQDMDHENMFWYRQDPGLGLRLIYFSYDVKMKEKGDIPEGYSVSREKKERFSLILESASTNQTSMYLCASTLSSGQGNTEAFFGQGTRLTVV.

This clone was seen just once. The chain recombines TRBV7-2 with TRBJ1-2, with D possibly being TRBD1 (6 bases). V lost 3 bases and J lost 0, with 14 bases in between. The V gene's germline CDR1 is SGHTA and CDR2 FQGNSA. This CDR3 region has 16 residues. CDR3 protein: CASSFRQAPPNYGYTF. DNA of the CDR3: TGTGCCAGCAGCTTCAGACAGGCTCCTCCTAACTATGGCTACACCTTC.

This chain joins TRBV28 and TRBJ2-7, with D possibly matching TRBD2 (6 bases). CDR3 size: 15 residues. Trimming removed 4 bases from V and 6 bases from J, with 19 bases in between. CDR1 is MDHEN, CDR2 SYDVKM, per germline. The CDR3 reads CASSSVEGGRPEQYF. The CDR3 coding sequence is TGTGCCAGCAGTTCAGTTGAGGGAGGACGACCCGAGCAGTACTTC.

CDR3 sequence: CASSFYRVMNTEAFF. The CDR3 DNA is TGTGCCAGCAGCTTTTACAGGGTCATGAACACTGAAGCTTTCTTT. The chain uses TRBV5-6 and TRBJ1-1, with a weak D call TRBD1 (6 bases). Per germline, CDR1 SGHDT and CDR2 YYEEEE. Trimming cost V 2 bases and J 0 bases, with 11 bases left between them. This CDR3 comprises 15 residues.

This chain uses TRBV7-2 with TRBJ1-2; D is unresolved. The germline V and J ends were trimmed by 5 bases and 8 bases, with 18 bases remaining between them. The CDR3 has 14 residues. Germline V gives CDR1 SGHTA, CDR2 FQGNSA. The CDR3 is CASSPYKEVEGYTF. CDR3 coding DNA: TGTGCCAGCAGCCCATACAAGGAGGTGGAAGGCTACACCTTC.

The chain employs TRBV11-2 and TRBJ2-2, with a possible D match to TRBD2 (6 bases). The CDR3 is made up of 18 amino acids. CDR1 is SGHAT, CDR2 FQNNGV, per germline. Trimming took off 2 bases at V and 9 bases at J, with 25 bases between the two ends. CDR3 in amino acids: CASSLIRDSGPRRRELFF. The CDR3 DNA reads TGTGCCAGCAGCTTAATAAGGGATAGCGGACCCCGTCGCCGGGAGCTGTTTTTT.

The J gene is TRBJ1-1, the V gene TRBV14, with D maybe TRBD1 (6 bases). The CDR3 runs to 11 residues. Looked up from germline, CDR1 is SGHDN and CDR2 is FVKESK. Deletions cut 1 base from V and 10 bases from J, with 7 bases between. The CDR3 reads CASSQGGRAFF. The CDR3 region has the DNA TGTGCCAGCAGCCAAGGGGGGCGAGCTTTCTTT.

This clone showed up just once. The chain couples TRBV10-3 to TRBJ2-3, with D tentatively TRBD2 (6 bases). Germline V gene data show CDR1 as ENHRY and CDR2 as SYGVKD. This CDR3 contains 18 residues. V gave up 0 bases and J gave up 2 bases, with 18 bases separating them. The CDR3 loop reads CAISESMSSRGATDTQYF. In DNA, the CDR3 is TGTGCCATCAGTGAGTCGATGTCCTCGCGGGGTGCCACAGATACGCAGTATTTT.

V and J are TRBV4-1 and TRBJ1-2; 7 bases line up with TRBD1. Trimming at V came to 3 bases and at J to 5 bases, leaving 6 bases not matched to a gene. CDR1 MGHRA and CDR2 YSYEKL come from the germline V gene. The CDR3 is made up of 14 amino acids. CDR3 protein: CASSHPGQLYGYTF. The CDR3 DNA sequence: TGCGCCAGCAGCCACCCGGGACAGCTTTATGGCTACACCTTC.

The gene calls are TRBV19 and TRBJ1-2, with 10 bases lining up with TRBD1. The V gene end was trimmed by 7 bases and the J gene end by 6 bases; junction bases not matched to a gene: 8. CDR1 is LNHDA, CDR2 SQIVND, per germline (reference sequence). This CDR3 has 14 amino acids. CDR3 nucleotide sequence: TGTGCCAGTACCTTGGACAGGGGGGCGGATGGCTACACCTTC. Encoded protein: CASTLDRGADGYTF. The whole variable domain, remainder taken from reference TRBV19 and TRBJ1-2, is DGGITQSPKYLFRKEGQNVTLSCEQNLNHDAMYWYRQDPGQGLRLIYYSQIVNDFQKGDIAEGYSVSREKKESFPLTVTSAQKNPTAFYLCASTLDRGADGYTFGSGTRLTVV.

The rearrangement uses TRBV5-1 and TRBJ2-5; unclear D gene. CDR3 length: 15 amino acids. Germline CDR1 SGHRS, CDR2 YFSETQ. The germline V and J ends were trimmed by 4 bases and 2 bases, with 15 bases remaining between them. The CDR3 sequence is CASSLRLNSQETQYF. CDR3 bases: TGCGCCAGCAGCCTACGACTGAACTCTCAAGAGACCCAGTACTTC.

V gene TRBV4-1 combines with J gene TRBJ1-3, with no clear D. The CDR3 extends over 16 amino acids. Trimming removed 0 bases from V and 0 bases from J, with 9 bases in between. In germline, CDR1 is MGHRA, CDR2 YSYEKL. CDR3 sequence reads: CASSQDQWSSGNTIYF. DNA for the CDR3: TGCGCCAGCAGCCAAGATCAGTGGAGCTCTGGAAACACCATATATTTT.

There are many counts of this clone. The chain joins TRBV24-1 to TRBJ2-7, with TRBD1 matching 7 bases. After removal of 7 bases from V and 2 bases from J, the junction contained 7 bases not matched to a gene. This CDR3 has 14 amino acids. Germline assignment: CDR1 KGHDR and CDR2 SFDVKD. The CDR3 bases are TGTGCCACCAGAGGACAGGCCGACACCTACGAGCAGTACTTC. It encodes CATRGQADTYEQYF.

The chain recombines TRBV2 with TRBJ1-2, with 10 bases aligning to TRBD1. Per the germline V gene, CDR1 is SNHLY and CDR2 is FYNNEI. The CDR3 has 15 amino acids. V shed 6 bases and J 8 bases; nucleotides not matched to a gene: 12. The CDR3 loop reads CASSRDGQGVGGYTF. CDR3 sequence (DNA): TGTGCCAGCAGCCGCGACGGACAGGGGGTCGGAGGCTACACCTTC.

The rearrangement links TRBV6-2 or TRBV6-3 to TRBJ2-7; D ambiguous. The germline CDR1 and CDR2 sequences are MNHEY and SVGEGT. V lost 1 base and J 7 bases, leaving 11 bases between the germline ends. The CDR3 is made up of 13 amino acids. CDR3 DNA sequence: TGTGCCAGCAGTTACTTCAGGCCTGGGGAGCAGTACTTC. This gives the protein CASSYFRPGEQYF.

This clone has more than one count but fewer than ten. The chain couples TRBV6-2 or TRBV6-3 to TRBJ1-6, with TRBD1 matching 8 bases. The J segment lost 7 bases and the V segment lost 6 bases, leaving 5 bases of the junction unmatched. The CDR3 contains 14 residues. CDR1 MNHEY and CDR2 SVGEGT come from the germline V gene. Here the CDR3 DNA reads TGTGCCAGCAGCCCTCAGGGGGCCAATTCACCCCTCCACTTT. Translation: CASSPQGANSPLHF.

The V and J genes are TRBV28 and TRBJ2-7; 7 positions match TRBD1. V dropped 6 bases and J dropped 0; count of bases not matched to a gene: 17. The germline V gene encodes CDR1 MDHEN and CDR2 SYDVKM. This CDR3 has 18 residues. This chain's CDR3 is CASSPFPTSDRSSYEQYF. The CDR3 nucleotides are TGTGCCAGCAGCCCCTTCCCCACTTCGGACAGGTCCTCCTACGAGCAGTACTTC.

The chain combines TRBV28 with TRBJ1-1, with 8 bases matching TRBD1. Trimming removed 4 bases from V and 5 bases from J; junction bases left unmatched: 3. Germline assignment: CDR1 MDHEN and CDR2 SYDVKM. The CDR3 covers 13 residues. CDR3 sequence: CASSSDRGTEAFF. The CDR3 DNA is TGTGCCAGCAGTTCCGACAGGGGAACTGAAGCTTTCTTT.

The chain joins TRBV5-5 to TRBJ1-2, with 8 bases lining up with TRBD1. Germline values: CDR1 SGHKS, CDR2 YYEKEE (reference sequence). J gave up 5 bases and V 2 bases, and 14 bases lay outside the gene matches. This CDR3 has 17 amino acids. The CDR3 region is CASSLSSPQGAVYGYTF. The CDR3 DNA reads TGTGCCAGCAGCTTATCGTCCCCTCAGGGGGCGGTGTATGGCTACACCTTC.

This chain links TRBV4-1 with TRBJ2-2; 10 bases are a match to TRBD2. The V gene end was trimmed by 1 base and the J gene end by 3 bases; junction bases not matched to a gene: 8. The CDR3 length is 18 residues. From germline, CDR1 is MGHRA and CDR2 YSYEKL. The CDR3 spells CASSQGPSGRSYTGELFF. The CDR3 region has the DNA TGCGCCAGCAGCCAAGGACCTAGCGGGAGATCATACACCGGGGAGCTGTTTTTT.

The chain joins TRBV7-9 to TRBJ2-7; 12 bases are shared with TRBD2. The ends lost 5 bases at V and 5 bases at J; junction bases unmatched: 7. Germline V gene lookup returns CDR1 SEHNR and CDR2 FQNEAQ (reference sequence). The CDR3 extends over 15 amino acids. CDR3 sequence (DNA): TGTGCCAGCAGCCGCCTAGCGGGAGGGCCGCACGAGCAGTACTTC. Protein product: CASSRLAGGPHEQYF. Based on the CDR3 plus reference TRBV7-9 and TRBJ2-7, the full variable domain is DTGVSQNPRHKITKRGQNVTFRCDPISEHNRLYWYRQTLGQGPEFLTYFQNEAQLEKSRLLSDRFSAERPKGSFSTLEIQRTEQGDSAMYLCASSRLAGGPHEQYFGPGTRLTVT.

The chain couples TRBV29-1 to TRBJ1-2; 7 nucleotides line up with TRBD1. The CDR3 is made up of 14 amino acids. V shed 5 bases and J 4 bases; nucleotides not matched to a gene: 10. Germline V CDR1 and CDR2: SQVTM, ANQGSEA. The CDR3 sequence: CSVPLPTGTYGYTF. The CDR3 DNA sequence: TGCAGCGTTCCCCTCCCGACAGGGACCTATGGCTACACCTTC.

The J gene is TRBJ1-1, the V gene TRBV19; D gene unclear. This CDR3 has 15 amino acids. V dropped 0 bases and J dropped 3 bases, with 11 bases sitting between them. The germline V gene encodes CDR1 LNHDA and CDR2 SQIVND (reference sequence). CDR3 protein: CASSIDTGLDTEAFF. The CDR3 DNA is TGTGCCAGTAGTATAGATACGGGGTTGGACACTGAAGCTTTCTTT.

On this clone: The sample holds other DNA sequences that translate to the same CDR3. This chain connects TRBV19 to TRBJ1-1; D is possibly TRBD1 (5 bases). The germline gives CDR1 LNHDA, CDR2 SQIVND (reference sequence). V lost 5 bases and J 0 bases, leaving 10 bases between the germline ends. The CDR3 has 14 residues. CDR3: CASSPDRLNTEAFF. For the CDR3, the DNA is TGTGCCAGTAGTCCCGACAGATTGAACACTGAAGCTTTCTTT.

The gene calls are TRBV5-1 and TRBJ1-4; TRBD1 aligns across 8 bases. The germline V gene encodes CDR1 SGHRS and CDR2 YFSETQ. There are 15 residues in the CDR3. The junction had 4 bases not matched to a gene; V was cut back by 4 bases and J by 2 bases. Here the CDR3 reads CASSEQGDTNEKLFF. DNA for the CDR3: TGCGCCAGCAGCGAACAGGGGGACACTAATGAAAAACTGTTTTTT.

This clone was counted many times. The J gene is TRBJ2-7, the V gene TRBV28, with D possibly matching TRBD1 (6 bases). Germline CDR1 MDHEN, CDR2 SYDVKM. The CDR3 totals 14 residues. Trimming removed 4 bases at V and 3 bases at J, with 13 bases between. The CDR3 loop is CASSSHRVYYEQYF. DNA of the CDR3: TGTGCCAGCAGTTCCCACAGGGTCTACTACGAGCAGTACTTC.

This chain connects TRBV7-3 to TRBJ1-1, with 8 positions matching TRBD1. CDR3 size: 15 residues. Germline lookup yields CDR1 SGHTA and CDR2 FQGTGA. Trimming at V came to 5 bases and at J to 2 bases, leaving 7 bases not matched to a gene. CDR3 amino acids: CASSPETGVNTEAFF. The CDR3 bases are TGTGCCAGCAGCCCAGAGACAGGGGTTAACACTGAAGCTTTCTTT.

The chain combines TRBV28 with TRBJ1-2, with D possibly matching TRBD1 (6 bases). Germline V gene sequence: CDR1 MDHEN, CDR2 SYDVKM. The length of the CDR3 is 15 residues. Trimming took off 5 bases at V and 4 bases at J, with 17 bases between the two ends. The CDR3 bases are TGTGCCAGCAGTGTGGCAGGGGCGCTTATCTATGGCTACACCTTC. Protein sequence: CASSVAGALIYGYTF.